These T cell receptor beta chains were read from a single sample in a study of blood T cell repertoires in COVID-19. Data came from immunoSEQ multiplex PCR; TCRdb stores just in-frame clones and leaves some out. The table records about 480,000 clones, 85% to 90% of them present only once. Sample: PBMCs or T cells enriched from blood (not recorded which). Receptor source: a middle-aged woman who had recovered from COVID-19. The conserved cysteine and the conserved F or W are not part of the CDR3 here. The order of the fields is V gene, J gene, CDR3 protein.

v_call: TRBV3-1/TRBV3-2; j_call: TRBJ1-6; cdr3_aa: ASSQDRVNNSPLH
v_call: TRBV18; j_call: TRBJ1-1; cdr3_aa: ASSRGQDTEAF
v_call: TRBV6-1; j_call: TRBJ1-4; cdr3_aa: ASSDRGGEKLF
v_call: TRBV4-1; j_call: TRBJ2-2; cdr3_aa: ASSQGPLVRGADTGELF
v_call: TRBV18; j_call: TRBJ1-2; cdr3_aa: ASSPSDGTGGAGSYGYT
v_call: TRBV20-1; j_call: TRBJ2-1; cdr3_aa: SATLVDEQF
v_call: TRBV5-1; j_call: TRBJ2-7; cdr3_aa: ASSLQISSYEQY
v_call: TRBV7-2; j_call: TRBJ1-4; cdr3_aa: ASSLIGTANEKLF
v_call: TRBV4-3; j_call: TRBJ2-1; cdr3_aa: ASSVGRASYNEQF
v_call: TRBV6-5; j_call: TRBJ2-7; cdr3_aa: ASSSPGDSYEQY
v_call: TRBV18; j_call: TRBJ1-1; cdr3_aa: ASSPPFRPIRDTEAF
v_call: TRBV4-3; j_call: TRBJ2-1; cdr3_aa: ASSQDLVAGGDNEQF
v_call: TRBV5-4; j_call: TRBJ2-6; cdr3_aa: ASSLEGSGLDVLT
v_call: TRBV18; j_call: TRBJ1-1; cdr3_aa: ASSMSSRANTEAF
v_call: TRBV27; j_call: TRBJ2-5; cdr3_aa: ASRGTGLGTQY
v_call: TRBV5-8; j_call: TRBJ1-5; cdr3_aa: ASSFPGERDRGRQPQH
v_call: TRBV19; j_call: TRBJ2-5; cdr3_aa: ASSLRTSGARTQY
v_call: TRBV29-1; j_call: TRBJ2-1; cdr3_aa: SVEGWGQSSYNEQF
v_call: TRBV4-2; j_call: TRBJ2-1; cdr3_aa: ASSQELAGGYYNEQF
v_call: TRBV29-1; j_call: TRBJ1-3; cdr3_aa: SVLPFSGNTIY
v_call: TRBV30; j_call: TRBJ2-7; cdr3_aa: AWSLSSGRRRRYEQY
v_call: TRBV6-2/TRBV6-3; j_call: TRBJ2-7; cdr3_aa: ASSYIGRIPYEQY
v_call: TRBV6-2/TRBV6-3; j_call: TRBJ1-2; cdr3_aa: ASSLIFNYGYT
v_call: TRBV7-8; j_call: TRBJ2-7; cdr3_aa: ASSLAAGDALSYEQY
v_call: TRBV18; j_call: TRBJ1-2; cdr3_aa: ASSPQGALNYGYT
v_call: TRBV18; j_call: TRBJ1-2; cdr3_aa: ASSQDTGYGYT
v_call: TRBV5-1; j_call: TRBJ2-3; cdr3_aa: ASSFLAGATDTQY
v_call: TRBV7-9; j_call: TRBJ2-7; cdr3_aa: ASSVSESYEQY
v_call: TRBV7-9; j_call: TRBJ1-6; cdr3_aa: ASTGQESSYNSPLH
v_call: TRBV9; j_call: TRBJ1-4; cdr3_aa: ASSARQGLNEKLF
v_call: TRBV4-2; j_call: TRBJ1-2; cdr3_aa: ASSQVHAVSNYGYT
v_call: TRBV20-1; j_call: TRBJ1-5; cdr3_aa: SASDRRGNQPQH
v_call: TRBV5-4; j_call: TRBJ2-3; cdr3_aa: ASSLAAGRRGDTQY
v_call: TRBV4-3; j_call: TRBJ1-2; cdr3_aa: ASSQESGNYGYT
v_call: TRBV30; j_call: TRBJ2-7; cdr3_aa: AWSRSLMVELYEQY
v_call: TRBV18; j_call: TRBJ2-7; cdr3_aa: ASSPSVTTYEQY
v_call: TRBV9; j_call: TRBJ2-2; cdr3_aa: ASSATGGAGGELF
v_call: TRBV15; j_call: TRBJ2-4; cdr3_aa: ATSRRTGGENIQY
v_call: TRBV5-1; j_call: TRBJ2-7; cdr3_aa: ASSLGQGLPPGEQY
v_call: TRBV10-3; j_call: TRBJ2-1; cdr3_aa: AISGPPVSWTGDYNEQF